This T cell receptor beta chain was identified in a study of T cells in Graves' hyperthyroidism and ophthalmopathy. Findings and caveats of the study: Ophthalmopathy was told apart from stable hyperthyroidism by a 13 V-J model.

V lost 5 bases, J lost 4 bases, and 23 bases lay in between. Germline lookup yields CDR1 SEHNR and CDR2 FQNEAQ (reference sequence). The CDR3 extends over 17 amino acids. Concerning this clonotype itself: Its antigen is currently unknown.

Authors of the study amplified TCR beta CDR3 regions from RNA transcripts. HTBI primers were the set used in a first-round RT-PCR of the TCR CDR3. MiXCR, run by TCRdb on the multiplex PCR reads, gives a single entry per CDR3 protein. The sample comprises around 300,000 distinct CDR3 sequences, roughly 19% of which are singletons, and under 45% rests with the top ten. V usage is TRBV7-9 and J usage is TRBJ1-2; tentatively, D is TRBD1 (5 bases). Sample: blood. This clonotype was sampled from a man aged 45-60 years with Graves' ophthalmopathy. The CDR3 here is CASSPRQIPSDGYGYTF. The DNA of the CDR3 is TGTGCCAGCAGCCCCAGACAGATCCCCTCGGATGGCTATGGCTACACCTTC.